The T cell receptor (beta chain) described here comes from a study of CD8 T cells in Susac syndrome. Study findings and constraints: It was acknowledged in the study that its TCR sequencing and HLA analysis involved a relatively small number of individuals.

An input of roughly 0.5 to 1 ug of RNA was subjected to reverse transcription using random hexamers. TCRdb processed the immunoSEQ multiplex PCR reads anew with MiXCR; each CDR3 protein has one entry. Of 330,000 or so distinct CDR3 sequences listed, roughly 85% are singletons. This clonotype showed up just a few times. The antigen remains unidentified. This CDR3 spans 13 amino acids. Between the trimmed V and J ends, which lost 0 bases and 5 bases, there was a span of 7 bases. Germline V gives CDR1 LNHDA, CDR2 SQIVND (reference sequence). Sequencing targeted TCR beta in T cells from blood (CD8+ and CD4+).

The sample consisted of CD8+ T cells from PBMCs. This receptor was obtained from a human donor with multiple sclerosis. The rearrangement links TRBV19 to TRBJ1-1; D remains unclear. CDR3 sequence: CASSIDLETEAFF. In DNA, the CDR3 is TGTGCCAGTAGTATAGATTTGGAAACTGAAGCTTTCTTT.